One sample yielded the 14 T cell receptor beta chains listed below, sequenced in a study of monozygotic twins with cystic fibrosis. Only in-frame clones appear in the TCRdb table, and some are missing; sequencing was by immunoSEQ multiplex PCR. The sample lists tens of thousands of clones, 90% occurring once. The sequencing input was blood. All receptors come from a girl aged 2 to 9 with cystic fibrosis.

Written as DNA, the CDR3 is TGTGCCATCAGTGAGTCCTTTCAGAACAACACTGAAGCTTTCTTT. This gives the protein CAISESFQNNTEAFF. This chain uses TRBV10-3 with TRBJ1-1; D remains unclear. Trimming took off 0 bases at V and 2 bases at J, with 10 bases between the two ends. CDR3 length: 15 residues. Germline values: CDR1 ENHRY, CDR2 SYGVKD.

The chain has TRBV7-2 and TRBJ2-5; D is possibly TRBD2 (5 bases). The V gene's germline CDR1 is SGHTA and CDR2 FQGNSA. Trimming took off 1 base at V and 3 bases at J, with 12 bases between the two ends. This CDR3 is built from 15 residues. The chain's CDR3 is CASSLVGSNKETQYF. In DNA, the CDR3 is TGTGCCAGCAGCTTAGTAGGGAGTAACAAAGAGACCCAGTACTTC.

This clone turned up a few times. This chain links TRBV25-1 with TRBJ1-2, with D perhaps TRBD1 (6 bases). V lost 7 bases and J lost 8, with 17 bases in between. Germline V CDR1 and CDR2: MGHDK, SYGVNS. This CDR3 is built from 13 residues. The CDR3 reads CASKFVRGRGYTF. CDR3 nucleotide sequence: TGTGCCAGCAAATTCGTCAGGGGCCGGGGCTACACCTTC.

V and J are TRBV5-5 and TRBJ2-7, with 7 bases that match TRBD2. From germline, CDR1 is SGHKS and CDR2 YYEKEE (reference sequence). Losses at the gene ends were 1 base for V and 1 base for J; bases not matched to a gene: 8. The CDR3 contains 16 residues. CDR3 loop: CASSLLASGSSYEQYF. Here the CDR3 DNA reads TGTGCCAGCAGCTTGTTAGCTAGCGGATCTTCCTACGAGCAGTACTTC.

This rearrangement joins TRBV29-1 to TRBJ1-4; D is undetermined. The CDR3 extends over 12 amino acids. Looked up from germline, CDR1 is SQVTM and CDR2 is ANQGSEA. Trimming pared 4 bases from V and 8 bases from J, leaving 11 bases between. Here the CDR3 DNA reads TGCAGCGTTGGAGGGTTCGACGAAAAACTGTTTTTT. It specifies CSVGGFDEKLFF.

This clone was seen a handful of times. This chain uses TRBV7-9 with TRBJ2-5; D is possibly TRBD2 (5 bases). CDR1 and CDR2 from the germline V gene are SEHNR and FQNEAQ (reference sequence). The CDR3 spans 14 residues. V lost 1 base, J lost 2 bases, and 8 bases lay in between. CDR3 residues: CASSLGSGQETQYF. In DNA, the CDR3 is TGTGCCAGCAGCTTAGGGTCGGGGCAAGAGACCCAGTACTTC. The full variable domain, rest sourced from reference TRBV7-9 and TRBJ2-5, is DTGVSQNPRHKITKRGQNVTFRCDPISEHNRLYWYRQTLGQGPEFLTYFQNEAQLEKSRLLSDRFSAERPKGSFSTLEIQRTEQGDSAMYLCASSLGSGQETQYFGPGTRLLVL.

V and J are TRBV11-2 and TRBJ2-3, with D possibly TRBD2 on 7 matching bases. Trimming stripped 0 bases from V and 6 bases from J, with 19 bases between. CDR1 SGHAT and CDR2 FQNNGV come from the germline V gene. The length of the CDR3 is 17 residues. The CDR3 DNA reads as TGTGCCAGCAGCTTAGATTGGCGGGGGCCCCAGTGGGATACGCAGTATTTT. Its translation: CASSLDWRGPQWDTQYF.

The chain couples TRBV25-1 to TRBJ1-3, with 9 bases fitting TRBD1. CDR1 is MGHDK, CDR2 SYGVNS, per germline. The CDR3 covers 16 residues. V lost 4 bases and J lost 2; bases outside the gene matches: 6. CDR3 amino acids: CASSGYRDRAGNTIYF. In DNA, the CDR3 is TGTGCCAGCAGTGGATACCGGGACAGGGCTGGAAACACCATATATTTT. The complete variable domain, with remaining parts taken from reference TRBV25-1 and TRBJ1-3, reads EADIYQTPRYLVIGTGKKITLECSQTMGHDKMYWYQQDPGMELHLIHYSYGVNSTEKGDLSSESTVSRIRTEHFPLTLESARPSHTSQYLCASSGYRDRAGNTIYFGEGSWLTVV.

This clone was observed a few times. This rearrangement joins TRBV7-2 to TRBJ2-5; D tentatively reads TRBD1 or TRBD2 (7 bases each). This CDR3 is built from 13 residues. V gave up 7 bases and J gave up 5 bases, with 14 bases separating them. Germline CDR1 reads SGHTA; CDR2 reads FQGNSA. CDR3: CASTRGRAETQYF. In DNA form, the CDR3 reads TGTGCCAGCACCAGGGGGAGGGCTGAGACCCAGTACTTC.

The chain is built from TRBV30 and TRBJ1-4; D remains unclear. This CDR3 has 13 amino acids. V gave up 7 bases and J gave up 8 bases, with 17 bases separating them. Looked up from germline, CDR1 is GTSNPN and CDR2 is SVGIG (reference sequence). The CDR3 reads CAFRSGYMEKLFF. CDR3 DNA sequence: TGTGCCTTCCGCAGTGGATATATGGAAAAACTGTTTTTT.

A single count supports this clone. The CDR3 bases are TGCAGCGTTGAATCCGGACAGGGGTACTATAACTATGGCTACACCTTC. Its protein product is CSVESGQGYYNYGYTF. This sequence joins TRBV29-1 and TRBJ1-2, with TRBD1 matching 9 bases. The germline V gene has CDR1 SQVTM and CDR2 ANQGSEA. This CDR3 has 16 amino acids. V shed 2 bases and J 1 base; nucleotides not matched to a gene: 8. Using reference TRBV29-1 and TRBJ1-2 for the parts outside the CDR3, the full variable domain is SAVISQKPSRDICQRGTSLTIQCQVDSQVTMMFWYRQQPGQSLTLIATANQGSEATYESGFVIDKFPISRPNLTFSTLTVSNMSPEDSSIYLCSVESGQGYYNYGYTFGSGTRLTVV.

This CDR3 is CASSQFTGYNEQFF. DNA of the CDR3: TGTGCCAGCAGTCAATTTACAGGCTACAATGAGCAGTTCTTC. The chain links TRBV14 to TRBJ2-1, with D possibly TRBD1 on 5 matching bases. The CDR3 spans 14 residues. Germline V CDR1 and CDR2: SGHDN, FVKESK. Trimming cost V 6 bases and J 3 bases, with 12 bases left between them.

The CDR3 DNA reads as TGCGCCAGCAGCCAAGTTCAGGGAACCTACGAGCAGTACTTC. It specifies CASSQVQGTYEQYF. V gene TRBV4-1 combines with J gene TRBJ2-7; D may be TRBD1 (5 bases). The CDR3 runs to 14 residues. V lost 1 base, J lost 2 bases, and 9 bases lay in between. CDR1 is MGHRA, CDR2 YSYEKL, per germline.

This clone appeared a few times. The chain has TRBV5-1 and TRBJ1-4, with 8 nucleotides matching TRBD1. Per germline, CDR1 SGHRS and CDR2 YFSETQ. The CDR3 is made up of 14 amino acids. V shed 8 bases, J shed 6 bases, and the junction held 9 bases outside the gene matches. The CDR3 loop reads CARRRRGLDEKLFF. CDR3 in DNA: TGCGCCAGAAGACGCAGGGGGCTTGATGAAAAACTGTTTTTT.